The sequence of this TCR beta chain was determined in a study of cytomegalovirus exposure and HLA in healthy donors (dated by TCRdb to about 2017). Regarding the complete study: An earlier analysis of about 560 of the donors reported under 300 Gb of sequence data and 117 million unique TCR beta sequences obtained from about 200 million T cells. Rather than using new phenotypic data, the later analysis identified candidate immune exposures from TCR beta sequences and from how often those sequences occurred across donors. The study used immunosequencing to profile the T cell repertoires of 600 to 850 subjects and linked those repertoires to cytomegalovirus serostatus. All discovery cohort repertoires had been generated using a single sequencing platform. Among the roughly 400 genotyped donors, around 81% belonged to the genetic ancestry cluster associated with self-reported Caucasian donors. The study aimed to test whether signatures of past pathogen exposure could be identified by cataloging public T cell receptors. Typing coverage differed by locus: A, B, C, DRB1 and DQB1 were typed in roughly 620-640 donors, DQA1 in roughly 510, DPA1 in some 570, and DPB1 in approximately 450. Donor age, sex, ethnicity and CMV serostatus were compiled together with the repertoire data. About five DR-DQ haplotypes were handled as single units for association and clustering, since linkage in the cohort was strong. Along with the approximately 620-subject first cohort, a separate validation cohort of around 110 different subjects was used. A later analysis re-examined previously published TCR beta repertoires from more than 650 donors and added high-resolution HLA genotyping to investigate patterns of TCR occurrence. On average, about 200,000 unique TCR beta nucleotide sequences were sequenced per donor among several hundred genotyped donors of the cohort, with roughly 19% of those sequences being non-productive. To predict cytomegalovirus infection status, the study brought together high-throughput TCR immunosequencing, statistical association of individual TCRs with disease status, and machine learning. A later genetic analysis used genome-wide SNP genotypes for 398 of the 666 donors, treating that subset as a discovery cohort. An early release covering approximately 600 HLA-typed donors comprised about 300 gigabases of sequencing data and around 85 million unique TCR sequences. HLA typing covered class I and class II loci at four-digit resolution. An earlier analysis of around 640 of the donors used high-throughput TCR beta sequencing to judge whether each TCR beta V gene segment behaved as functional or pseudogenic.

From the cysteine up to the phenylalanine, the CDR3 has a length of 19 residues. Just the 57-base CDR3 DNA is kept, in frame starting at base 1. The germline V gene sets CDR1 to SGHTA and CDR2 to FQGNSA. Trimmed from V: 1 base; trimmed from J: 7 bases; junction bases lacking a gene match: 17. Library generation was performed with the immunoSEQ multiplex PCR assay. For the multiplex PCR, a mixture combining 60 forward primers for TCR Vbeta segments and 13 reverse primers for TCR Jbeta segments was used. Amplification of the CDR3 region of rearranged TCR beta genes was performed with a multiplex PCR assay on genomic DNA. On the Illumina HiSeq System, the amplified TCR beta libraries were sequenced as 87-base-pair reads. In the original analysis: In a later analysis, roughly 80 million unique TCR beta chains were counted across the roughly 670 repertoires, and approximately 9.9 million of these chains were shared by at least two donors. Raw reads were error-corrected and collapsed into unique sequences by a nearest-neighbor algorithm in which closely related sequences were merged to remove PCR and sequencing errors. CDR3 sequences were aligned to IMGT reference sequences to assign V, D and J gene segments. For a sequence to be retained, at least a six-nucleotide match to both a V gene segment and a J gene segment was required. Rearrangements were called productive when the CDR3 lacked stop codons and stayed in frame with V and J; all others were non-productive. Following IMGT convention, CDR3 was defined as the stretch from the second conserved V-encoded cysteine up to the conserved J-encoded phenylalanine. The earlier analysis of around 640 of the donors excluded sequences that lacked an unambiguous match to a single V gene segment. An earlier analysis of several hundred of the donors called V segments functional above 56.7% productive rearrangements and segregating when the between-donor standard deviation exceeded 5%. A statistical classification framework was built for diagnosing cytomegalovirus status from the catalog of TCR beta chain sequences. In a later analysis, TCR nucleotide sequences were compared against IMGT/GENE-DB human TR gene sequences so that V and J genes could be assigned. In a later analysis, CDR3 sequences and most-parsimonious VDJ recombination scenarios were assigned using the TCRdist pipeline. A later analysis defined each TCR beta chain by its CDR3 amino acid sequence plus V-gene family, and excluded reads lacking a unique V-gene family. A later analysis removed 550 to 700 highly shared, low-generation-probability nucleotide sequences to deal with suspected cross-contamination and a sequencing artifact. In a later analysis, a clonal expansion index for each public chain was calculated from normalized within-repertoire ranks of inferred template counts. Generation probabilities in a later analysis came from a VDJ recombination model fitted to out-of-frame rearrangements, and those results were checked against IGoR. Hypergeometric tests were used in a later analysis to score TCR-TCR, TCR-HLA and TCR-CMV co-occurrence, with a repertoire-size bias correction applied to the TCR pairs. False discovery rates were estimated in a later analysis by permuting HLA or CMV assignments 20 times. A later analysis grouped co-occurring TCRs with DBSCAN, adding TCRdist sequence similarity when clustering within HLA-allele-positive subsets. Repertoires with fewer than 30,000 or more than 120,000 public chains, plus five repertoires with anomalous nucleotide sharing, were excluded from co-occurrence clustering. TCRdb took this table from immuneACCESS and kept in-frame rearrangements with V and J called. Such tables lack part of the clones; where checked against another copy, unresolved V genes explain under half of the gap, and the rest is unexplained. V, J and clone size reflect that table, while D and trimming were determined from the DNA. This sample is represented by about 190,000 clones; about 86% of them were singletons. Clones ranked in the top ten supply 1.5% to 2% of the sample.

This clone turned up a few times. No antigen is known for it. No clone much larger than this one lies a single base away; base qualities are absent. The cohort consisted of approximately 670 healthy bone marrow donors. At the time of sampling, all cohort members were nominally healthy, though unrecorded immune exposures were likely present. The donor tested CMV seropositive, placing the donor among the 289 seropositive members of the cohort. Each donor provided a peripheral blood sample, and peripheral blood mononuclear cells were used for TCR beta sequencing. The Qiagen DNeasy Blood Extraction Kit was used to extract genomic DNA from the blood cell samples. Overall study outcomes, separate from this receptor: A further reported finding was that TCR beta sequences accurately predicted the HLA-A and HLA-B alleles for most subjects in the first cohort. Because counts were too low, more than 15 rarely observed V segments, including chromosome 9 orphons, were left out of the earlier analysis of about 620 of the donors. A later analysis found that most CMV-associated TCR beta chains appeared HLA-restricted, with HLA associations seemingly driven largely by CMV exposure. It was suggested by the authors that the approach could potentially be generalized to other disease states and immunological phenotypes. In a later analysis, 15,000 to 20,000 TCR beta sequences were associated with specific HLA alleles at a false discovery rate of 0.05. Presence/absence analyses assumed roughly uniform sequencing depth across donors, an assumption that may not hold. In vitro tests confirmed that three of the cytomegalovirus-associated TCR beta chains recognize cytomegalovirus antigens. A cluster of highly shared sequence variants was judged likely to be a technical artifact of the sequencing pipeline. An association between a missense DCLRE1C variant and V-gene and J-gene trimming of TCR beta chains was found in a later genetic analysis and replicated in an independent cohort. Because some donors lacked HLA typing at each locus, the association tests relied only on the typed subset. In a later genetic analysis, fewer N-insertions in productive TCRs were reported among donors in an Asian-associated ancestry cluster than the approximately 710-donor mean. Most TCR sequences were seen in very few donors, while some public TCRs were found in many individuals. Linkage disequilibrium might explain the correlated functional status among segregating V segments, but an unknown experimental factor could not be excluded. Broadly in line with IMGT annotations, most TCR beta V segments showed up in productive rearrangements about 90% or about 30% of the time in an earlier analysis of several hundred of the donors. Cytomegalovirus status was reported to be diagnosed by the classifier with high specificity and sensitivity in both the original and validation cohorts. In the study, around 150 TCR beta chains were listed as associated with cytomegalovirus. According to a later analysis, parvovirus B19, influenza, CMV and Epstein-Barr virus appeared linked to several top co-occurrence clusters. The cohort was sequenced for TCR beta chains only, and without alpha or paired-chain data the features that could be detected were limited. In a later analysis, HLA-associated TCR beta chains were found to be more clonally expanded and to have lower generation probabilities than equally common non-associated chains. According to a later analysis, TCR association rates differed among HLA loci, with DRB1 alleles showing the most associated TCRs and HLA-C alleles showing the fewest. For the cohort, immune exposure information was limited to CMV serostatus. When HLA alleles, especially DR and DQ, strongly co-occurred, TCR associations were difficult to assign to individual alleles. Some IMGT-functional V segments, including TRBV6-2 and TRBV6-3, could not be told apart with the 87-base-pair reads, so those segments were excluded.

Recombination connected TRBV7-2 to TRBJ1-3; 9 central bases correspond to TRBD1. This sequence was found in a man aged 35-49 years in good health and CMV-seropositive. The sequencing input was PBMCs. This receptor has the CDR3 CASSLGNSLTGGSKNTIYF. The DNA reads TGTGCCAGCAGCTTAGGGAATTCTTTAACAGGGGGCTCAAAGAACACCATATATTTT.